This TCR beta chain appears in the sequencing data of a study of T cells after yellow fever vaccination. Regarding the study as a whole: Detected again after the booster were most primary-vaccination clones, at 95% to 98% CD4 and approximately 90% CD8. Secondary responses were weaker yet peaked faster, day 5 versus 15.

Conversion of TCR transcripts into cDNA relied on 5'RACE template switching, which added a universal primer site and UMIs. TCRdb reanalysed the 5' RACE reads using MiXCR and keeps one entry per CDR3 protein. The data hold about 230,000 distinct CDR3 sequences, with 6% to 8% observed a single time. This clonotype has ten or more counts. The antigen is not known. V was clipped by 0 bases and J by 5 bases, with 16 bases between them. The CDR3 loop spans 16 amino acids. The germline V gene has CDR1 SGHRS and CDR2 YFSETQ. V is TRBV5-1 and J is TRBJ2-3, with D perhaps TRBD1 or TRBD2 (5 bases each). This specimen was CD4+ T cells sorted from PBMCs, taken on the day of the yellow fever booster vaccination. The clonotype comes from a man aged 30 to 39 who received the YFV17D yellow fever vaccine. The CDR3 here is CASSLVDGRGLDTQYF. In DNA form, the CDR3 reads TGCGCCAGCAGCTTGGTAGATGGACGGGGCCTAGATACGCAGTATTTT.